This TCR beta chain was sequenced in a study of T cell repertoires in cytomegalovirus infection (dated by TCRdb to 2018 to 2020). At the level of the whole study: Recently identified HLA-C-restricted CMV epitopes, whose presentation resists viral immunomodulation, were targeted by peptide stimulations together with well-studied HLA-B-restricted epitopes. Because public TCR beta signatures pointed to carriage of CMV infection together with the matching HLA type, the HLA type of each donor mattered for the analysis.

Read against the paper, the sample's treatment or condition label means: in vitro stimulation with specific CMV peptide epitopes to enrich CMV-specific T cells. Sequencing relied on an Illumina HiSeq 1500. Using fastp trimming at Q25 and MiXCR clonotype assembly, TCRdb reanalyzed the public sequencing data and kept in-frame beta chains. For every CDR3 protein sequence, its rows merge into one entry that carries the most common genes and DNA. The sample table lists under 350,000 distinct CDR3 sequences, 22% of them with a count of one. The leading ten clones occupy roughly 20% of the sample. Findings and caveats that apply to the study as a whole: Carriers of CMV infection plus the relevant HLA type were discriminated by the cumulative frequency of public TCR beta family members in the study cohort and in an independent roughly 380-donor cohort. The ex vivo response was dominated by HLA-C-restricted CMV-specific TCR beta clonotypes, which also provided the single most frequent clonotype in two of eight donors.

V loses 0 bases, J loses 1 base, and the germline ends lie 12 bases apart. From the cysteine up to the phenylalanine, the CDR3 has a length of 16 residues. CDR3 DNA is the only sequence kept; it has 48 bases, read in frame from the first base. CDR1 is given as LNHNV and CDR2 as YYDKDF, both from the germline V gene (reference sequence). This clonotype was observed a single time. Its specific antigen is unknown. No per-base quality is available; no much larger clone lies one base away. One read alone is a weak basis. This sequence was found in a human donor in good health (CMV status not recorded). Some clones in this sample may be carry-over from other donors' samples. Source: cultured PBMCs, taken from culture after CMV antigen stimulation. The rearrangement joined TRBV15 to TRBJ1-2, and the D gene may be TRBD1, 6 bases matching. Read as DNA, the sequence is TGTGCCACCAGCAGAGAGCAACAGGGAGGTAACTATGGCTACACCTTC. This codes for CATSREQQGGNYGYTF.